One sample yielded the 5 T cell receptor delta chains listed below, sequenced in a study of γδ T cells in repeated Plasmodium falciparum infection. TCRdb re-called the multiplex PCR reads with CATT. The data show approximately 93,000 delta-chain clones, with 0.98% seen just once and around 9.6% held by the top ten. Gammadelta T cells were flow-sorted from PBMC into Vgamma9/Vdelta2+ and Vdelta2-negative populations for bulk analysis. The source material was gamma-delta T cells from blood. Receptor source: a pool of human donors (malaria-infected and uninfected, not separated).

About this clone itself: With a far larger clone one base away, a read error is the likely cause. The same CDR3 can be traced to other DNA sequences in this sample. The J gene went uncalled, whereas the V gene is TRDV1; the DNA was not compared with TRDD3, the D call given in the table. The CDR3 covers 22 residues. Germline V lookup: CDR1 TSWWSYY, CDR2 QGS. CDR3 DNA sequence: TGTGCTCTTGGGGAACCGACGTTGGGGTGGGGGTCACTAGAAGAGGACACCGATAAGCTCATCTTT. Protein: CALGEPTLGWGSLEEDTDKLIF.

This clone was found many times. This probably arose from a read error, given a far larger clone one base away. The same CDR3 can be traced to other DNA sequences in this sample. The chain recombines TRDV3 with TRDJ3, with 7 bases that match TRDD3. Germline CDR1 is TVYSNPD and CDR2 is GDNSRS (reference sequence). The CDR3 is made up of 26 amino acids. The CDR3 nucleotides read TGTGCCTTTAATGATCTAACCCTCTTCGAGACTACTGATGTGGGGGACAGCTCCTGGGACACCCGGCAGATGTTTTTC. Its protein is CAFNDLTLFETTDVGDSSWDTRQMFF.

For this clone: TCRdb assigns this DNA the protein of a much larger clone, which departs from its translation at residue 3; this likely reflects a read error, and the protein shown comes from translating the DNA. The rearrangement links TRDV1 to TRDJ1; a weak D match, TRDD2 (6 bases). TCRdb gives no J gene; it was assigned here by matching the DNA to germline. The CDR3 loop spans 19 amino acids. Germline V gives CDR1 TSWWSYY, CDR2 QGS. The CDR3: CAFGELPPSLMLPERGLIF. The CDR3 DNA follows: TGTGCTTTTGGGGAACTTCCTCCCTCCCTCATGCTTCCCGAGAGGGGACTCATCTTT.

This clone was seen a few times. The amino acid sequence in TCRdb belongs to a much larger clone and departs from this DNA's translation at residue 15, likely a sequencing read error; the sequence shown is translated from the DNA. The CDR3 spells CACDTGSLLGDRQYADKLIF. CDR3 nucleotides: TGTGCCTGTGACACCGGCTCCCTACTGGGGGATCGACAATACGCCGATAAACTCATCTTT. The rearrangement links TRDV2 to TRDJ1; 10 bases map to TRDD3. TCRdb supplies no J gene; here it was assigned by aligning the nucleotide sequence to germline. Per the germline V gene, CDR1 is GEAIGNYY and CDR2 is EKD. The CDR3 extends over 20 amino acids. The V and J ends lost 0 bases and 3 bases, in that order; junction bases with no gene match: 18.

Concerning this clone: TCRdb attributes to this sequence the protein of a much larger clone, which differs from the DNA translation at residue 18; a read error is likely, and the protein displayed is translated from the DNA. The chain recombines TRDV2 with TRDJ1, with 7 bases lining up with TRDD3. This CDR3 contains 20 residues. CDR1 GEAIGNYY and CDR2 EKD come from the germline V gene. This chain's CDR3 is CACDTPSGSGGPGFTDKPIF. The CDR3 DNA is TGTGCCTGTGACACTCCGTCTGGGTCTGGGGGGCCTGGCTTCACCGATAAACCCATCTTT.